The clone carrying this T cell receptor (beta chain) was detected ten times or more. Time point described: newly diagnosed GD, antithyroid drugs for less than 3 months. Extracted RNA from PBMCs served as the source of the TCR library. As a group, patients came from one endocrinology department in Xi'an, China. The CDR3 is 14 amino acids. The V and J ends lost 6 bases and 3 bases, in that order; junction bases with no gene match: 7. Germline V gene sequence: CDR1 SGHAT, CDR2 FQNNGV. This sample stems from a study of regulatory T cells in long-lasting Graves disease. Assembly of TCR beta libraries relied on iRepertoire HTBI primers together with Arm-PCR of CDR3 regions. In TCRdb, the multiplex PCR reads were re-called with MiXCR into one record per CDR3 protein. Among some 250,000 distinct CDR3 sequences listed, 18% were seen once. This same sample was also part of a study on T cells in Graves' hyperthyroidism and ophthalmopathy.

The chain joins TRBV11-2 to TRBJ1-1; 7 nucleotides line up with TRBD1. Source: peripheral blood mononuclear cells (PBMCs), taken at new diagnosis, from a patient treated with antithyroid drugs. The TCR originated in a woman in her 30s with Graves disease. The DNA for the CDR3 is TGTGCCAGCAGTCCCAGGGGGGGAGACACTGAAGCTTTCTTT. Protein: CASSPRGGDTEAFF. Complete variable domain (other parts from reference TRBV11-2 and TRBJ1-1): EAGVAQSPRYKIIEKRQSVAFWCNPISGHATLYWYQQILGQGPKLLIQFQNNGVVDDSQLPKDRFSAERLKGVDSTLKIQPAKLEDSAVYLCASSPRGGDTEAFFGQGTRLTVV.